The clone carrying this T cell receptor beta chain has at least ten counts. The data are from a study of metastatic and nonmetastatic thyroid tumors. Every patient underwent thyroid surgery untreated. TCRdb re-called clones via MiXCR from the PCR reads. The sample lists 80,000 to 85,000 clones; about 12% were seen once. Sequenced sample: tumor tissue. The TCR comes from a female donor with papillary thyroid cancer or a benign thyroid nodule (not recorded which). Some clones in this sample may be carry-over from other donors' samples.

The CDR3 DNA is TGTGCCAGCACAAACTCGGGAGACAATGAGCAGTTCTTC. Translation: CASTNSGDNEQFF. This chain connects TRBV18 to TRBJ2-1; tentative D call: TRBD2 (6 bases). Per the germline V gene, CDR1 is KGHSH and CDR2 is LQKENI. This CDR3 region has 13 residues. The V and J ends lost 8 bases and 5 bases respectively, with 13 bases between them. The complete variable domain, with remaining parts taken from reference TRBV18 and TRBJ2-1, reads NAGVMQNPRHLVRRRGQEARLRCSPMKGHSHVYWYRQLPEEGLKFMVYLQKENIIDESGMPKERFSAEFPKEGPSILRIQQVVRGDSAAYFCASTNSGDNEQFFGPGTRLTVL.